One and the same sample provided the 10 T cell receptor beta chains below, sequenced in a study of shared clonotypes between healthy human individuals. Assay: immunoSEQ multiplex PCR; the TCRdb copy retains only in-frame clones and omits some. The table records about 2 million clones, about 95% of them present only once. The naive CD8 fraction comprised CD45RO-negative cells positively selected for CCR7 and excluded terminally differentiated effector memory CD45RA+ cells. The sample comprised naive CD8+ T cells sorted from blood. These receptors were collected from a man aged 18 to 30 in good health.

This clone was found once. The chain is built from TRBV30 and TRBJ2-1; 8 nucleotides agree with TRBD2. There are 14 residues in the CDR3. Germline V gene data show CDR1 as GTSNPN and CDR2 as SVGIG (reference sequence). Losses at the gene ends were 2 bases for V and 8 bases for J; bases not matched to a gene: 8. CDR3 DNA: TGTGCCTGGAGTCTCGGTAGCGGGGTGGATGAGCAGTTCTTC. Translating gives CAWSLGSGVDEQFF.

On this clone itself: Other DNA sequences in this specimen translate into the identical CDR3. The DNA of the CDR3 is TGTGCCAGTAGTATGGGGATCTCCTACGAGCAGTACTTC. It translates to CASSMGISYEQYF. The genes are TRBV19 and TRBJ2-7; D is uncertain. Germline loops: CDR1 LNHDA, CDR2 SQIVND (reference sequence). This CDR3 has 13 amino acids. With 3 bases removed from V and 0 bases from J, the gap between germline ends came to 6 bases.

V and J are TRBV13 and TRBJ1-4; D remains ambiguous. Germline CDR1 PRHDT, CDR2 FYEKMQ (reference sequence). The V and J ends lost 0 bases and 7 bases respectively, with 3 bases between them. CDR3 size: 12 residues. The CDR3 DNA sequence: TGTGCCAGCAGCTTAGGGGTTGAAAAACTGTTTTTT. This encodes CASSLGVEKLFF.

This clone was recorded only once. The CDR3 protein is CASGTFLGGEQYF. The CDR3 DNA follows: TGTGCCAGTGGGACTTTCTTGGGTGGCGAGCAGTACTTC. The chain carries TRBV19 and TRBJ2-7; D might be TRBD2 (6 bases). Trimming shortened V by 8 bases and J by 6 bases, and 17 bases separated the two germline ends. Per the germline V gene, CDR1 is LNHDA and CDR2 is SQIVND (reference sequence). This CDR3 contains 13 residues.

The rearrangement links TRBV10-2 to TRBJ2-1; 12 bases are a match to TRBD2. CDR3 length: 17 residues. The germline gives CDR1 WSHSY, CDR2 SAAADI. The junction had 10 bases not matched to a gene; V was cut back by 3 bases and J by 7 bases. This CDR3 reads CASSDLAGGGGMNEQFF. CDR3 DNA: TGCGCCAGCAGTGATCTAGCGGGAGGGGGGGGTATGAATGAGCAGTTCTTC.

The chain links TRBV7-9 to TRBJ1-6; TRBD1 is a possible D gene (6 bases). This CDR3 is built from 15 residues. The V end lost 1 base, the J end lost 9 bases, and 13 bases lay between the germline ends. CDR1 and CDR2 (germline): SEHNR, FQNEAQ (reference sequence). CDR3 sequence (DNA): TGTGCCAGCAGCTTAGAAGCAGGGGTTGGTTCACCCCTCCACTTT. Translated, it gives CASSLEAGVGSPLHF.

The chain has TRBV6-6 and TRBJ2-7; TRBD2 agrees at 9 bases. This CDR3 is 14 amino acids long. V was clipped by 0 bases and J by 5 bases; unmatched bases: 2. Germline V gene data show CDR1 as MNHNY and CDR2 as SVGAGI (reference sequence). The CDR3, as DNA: TGTGCCAGCAGTTACTCCCCTAGCGGGAACGAGCAGTACTTC. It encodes CASSYSPSGNEQYF.

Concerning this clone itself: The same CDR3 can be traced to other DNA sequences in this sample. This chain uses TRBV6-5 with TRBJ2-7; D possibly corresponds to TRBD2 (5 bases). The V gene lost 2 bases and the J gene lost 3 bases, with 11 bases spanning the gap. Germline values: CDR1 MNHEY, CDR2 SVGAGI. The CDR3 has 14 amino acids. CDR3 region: CASSYGERSYEQYF. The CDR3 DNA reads TGTGCCAGCAGTTACGGGGAGCGGAGCTACGAGCAGTACTTC.

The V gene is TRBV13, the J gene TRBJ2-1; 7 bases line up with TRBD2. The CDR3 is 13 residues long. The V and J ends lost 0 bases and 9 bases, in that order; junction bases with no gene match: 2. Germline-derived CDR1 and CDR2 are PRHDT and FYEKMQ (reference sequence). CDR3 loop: CASSLGWGGEQFF. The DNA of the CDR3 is TGTGCCAGCAGCTTAGGTTGGGGGGGTGAGCAGTTCTTC.

The DNA for the CDR3 is TGCGCCAGCAGCCAACATCCAGGGGGCGCGGAGGACGAAGCTTTCTTT. It translates to CASSQHPGGAEDEAFF. The chain uses TRBV4-1 and TRBJ1-1, with TRBD1 matching 8 bases. Germline-derived CDR1 and CDR2 are MGHRA and YSYEKL. This CDR3 is built from 16 residues. The V gene end was trimmed by 2 bases and the J gene end by 8 bases; junction bases not matched to a gene: 13.